This TCR beta chain was profiled in a study of response to subunit inactivated influenza vaccine (dated by TCRdb to the late 2010s). At the level of the whole study: Deep quantitative T cell receptor repertoire profiling was used in the study to track responses to a trivalent subunit inactivated influenza vaccine.

The library was generated by RT-PCR. Data came from an Illumina HiSeq 2500. TCRdb handled the public reads itself, with Q25 trimming in fastp and clone calling in MiXCR, and kept productive beta chains. Every entry covers one CDR3 protein and lists the most common genes and DNA from its rows. The sample table lists 500,000 or so distinct CDR3 sequences, 15% to 20% of them with a count of one. The ten largest make up approximately 3% of the sample. This clonotype has only a few counts. This receptor's antigen is unknown. Within one base of it there is no much larger clone, and no base qualities were kept. Counted from cysteine to phenylalanine, this CDR3 has 13 amino acids. The retained sequence is limited to the CDR3, 39 bases, with the frame set at the first base. The junction carries 12 bases between V and J, which are trimmed by 3 bases and 6 bases respectively. The germline V gene (reference sequence) specifies SEHNR as CDR1 and FQNEAQ as CDR2.

The investigation overall reported the following: The authors suggested that each seasonal influenza vaccination may recruit only a limited number of new T cells.

The receptor was isolated from a man aged 50 to 75 who received an inactivated influenza vaccine. Donor details come from another sample of the same person, matched by shared clones. Recombination linked TRBV7-9 to TRBJ2-7; the D region possibly corresponds to TRBD2 (5 bases align). This specimen consisted of CD4+ T cells sorted from PBMCs, obtained roughly 24 months after vaccination. The encoded CDR3 is CASSLEAPAEQYF. At the DNA level, the sequence is TGTGCCAGCAGCTTGGAGGCCCCCGCCGAGCAGTACTTC.